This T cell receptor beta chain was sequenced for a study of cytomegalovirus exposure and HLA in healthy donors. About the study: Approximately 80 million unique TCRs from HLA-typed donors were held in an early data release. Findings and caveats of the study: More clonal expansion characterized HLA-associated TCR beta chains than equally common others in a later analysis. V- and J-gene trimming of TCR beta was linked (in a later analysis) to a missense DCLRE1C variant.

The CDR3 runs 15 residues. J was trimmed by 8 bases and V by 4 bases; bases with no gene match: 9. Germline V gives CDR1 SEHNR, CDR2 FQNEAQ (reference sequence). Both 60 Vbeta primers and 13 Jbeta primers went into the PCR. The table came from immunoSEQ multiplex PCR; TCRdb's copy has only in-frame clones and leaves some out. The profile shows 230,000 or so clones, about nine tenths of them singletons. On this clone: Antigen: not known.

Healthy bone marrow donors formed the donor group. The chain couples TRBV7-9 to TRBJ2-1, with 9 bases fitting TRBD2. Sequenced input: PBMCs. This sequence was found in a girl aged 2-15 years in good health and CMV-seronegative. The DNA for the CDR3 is TGTGCCAGCAGCTCCCCTAGCGGGAAGAGCCATGAGCAGTTCTTC. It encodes CASSSPSGKSHEQFF.